This TCR beta chain was sequenced in a study of blood T cell repertoires in COVID-19. As for the study in general: Whether acute or convalescent, the COVID-19 samples came from the United States, Italy and Spain.

V lost 4 bases and J lost 1; bases outside the gene matches: 11. This CDR3 has 17 amino acids. CDR1 is SGHRS, CDR2 YFSETQ, per germline. Libraries were prepared by immunoSEQ multiplex PCR; TCRdb keeps only in-frame clonotypes and omits some of them. The data show 45,000 to 55,000 clones, around four fifths seen once. The J gene is TRBJ1-1, the V gene TRBV5-1, with TRBD1 matching 9 bases. Sequencing was done on a sample of peripheral blood. The sequence was obtained from a human donor in a cohort sampled during active COVID-19. CDR3 loop: CASSGRDRDGRNTEAFF. CDR3 sequence (DNA): TGCGCCAGCAGCGGGCGGGACAGGGACGGTCGGAACACTGAAGCTTTCTTT.